This T cell receptor beta chain was documented in a study of blood T cell repertoires in COVID-19. Trimming took off 5 bases at V and 4 bases at J, with 8 bases between the two ends. The CDR3 is 12 residues long. Original processing methods: Estimates of nucleated cell counts were drawn from the amplification of reference gene primers. Assay: immunoSEQ multiplex PCR; the TCRdb copy retains only in-frame clones and omits some. That table furnishes V, J and clone size, whereas the DNA furnished D and trimming. Here the sample spans approximately 100,000 clones, roughly 79% being singletons. This clone was seen a handful of times.

The J gene is TRBJ1-2, the V gene TRBV12-3 or TRBV12-4; D gene uncertain. What was sequenced was peripheral blood. This receptor was obtained from a human donor in a cohort sampled during active COVID-19. CDR3 nucleotide sequence: TGTGCCAGCAGTAGCGGGGTCTATGGCTACACCTTC. Protein sequence: CASSSGVYGYTF.